This T cell receptor beta chain was captured in a study of cytomegalovirus exposure and HLA in healthy donors. As for this clone: Its antigen is still unknown.

Points from the study as a whole: Most TCR sequences proved rare, with some public TCRs found in many donors. The study put 150 or so TCR beta chains on its list as cytomegalovirus-associated. A few CMV-associated chains proved CMV antigen-specific in vitro. The finding came from a later analysis; first-cohort TCR clusters tended to co-occur in the 95 to 150 validation repertoires.

The protocol was immunoSEQ multiplex PCR, while the TCRdb copy is restricted to in-frame clones and leaves out a portion. The sample shows 120,000 or so clones, about 90% of them seen only once. The sample taken for sequencing was PBMCs. The sequence came from a young man in good health and CMV-seronegative.

CDR3 sequence: CASSSLDRETGELFF. In DNA form, the CDR3 reads TGTGCCAGCAGCAGTCTTGACAGGGAAACCGGGGAGCTGTTTTTT. The rearrangement uses TRBV7-9 and TRBJ2-2; 7 bases agree with TRBD1. Germline CDR1 SEHNR, CDR2 FQNEAQ (reference sequence). The CDR3 length is 15 residues. V lost 5 bases, J lost 5 bases, and 8 bases stayed unmatched.